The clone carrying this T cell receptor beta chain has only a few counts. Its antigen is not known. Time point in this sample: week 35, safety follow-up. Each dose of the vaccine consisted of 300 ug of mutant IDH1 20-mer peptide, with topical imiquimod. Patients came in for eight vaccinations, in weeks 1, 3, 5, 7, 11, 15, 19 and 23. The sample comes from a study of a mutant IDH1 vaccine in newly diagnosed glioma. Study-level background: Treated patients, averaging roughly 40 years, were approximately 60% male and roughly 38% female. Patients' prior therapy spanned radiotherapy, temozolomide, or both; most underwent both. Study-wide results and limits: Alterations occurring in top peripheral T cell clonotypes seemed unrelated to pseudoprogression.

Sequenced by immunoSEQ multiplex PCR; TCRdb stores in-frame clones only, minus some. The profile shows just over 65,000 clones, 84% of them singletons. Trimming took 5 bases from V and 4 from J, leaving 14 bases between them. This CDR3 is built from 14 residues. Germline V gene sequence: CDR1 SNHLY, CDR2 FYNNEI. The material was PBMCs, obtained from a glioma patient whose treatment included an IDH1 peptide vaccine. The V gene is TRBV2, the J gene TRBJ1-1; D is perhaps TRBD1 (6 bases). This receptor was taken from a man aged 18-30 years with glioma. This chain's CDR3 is CASSNREWITEAFF. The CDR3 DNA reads TGTGCCAGCAGTAACAGGGAGTGGATCACTGAAGCTTTCTTT.